This note documents a single T cell receptor beta chain sequence. Its antigen is not identified. The data belong to a study of early T cells in non-severe SARS-CoV-2 infection. General study findings and limits: Missing private and CD4 specificities, VDJdb matching favored anti-spike CD8 responses.

TCRdb re-called the 5' RACE reads through MiXCR, storing one row per CDR3 protein. The table has over 45,000 distinct CDR3 sequences, more than 6.5% seen once; the top ten hold about 5.8%. The CDR3 spans 17 residues. Trimming took 4 bases from V and 7 from J; bases not matched to a gene: 14. The starting material was whole blood, obtained at baseline. The rearrangement joins TRBV12-3 or TRBV12-4 to TRBJ1-1; 11 positions agree with TRBD1. The source of this sequence is an adult who was a healthcare worker with PCR-confirmed SARS-CoV-2 infection or an uninfected control (not recorded which). As DNA, the CDR3 is TGTGCCAGCAGTTGGACAGGGGGCGTCATTGGGGCCGTTGAAGCTTTCTTT. As protein: CASSWTGGVIGAVEAFF.